This TCR beta chain derives from a study of T cells in Graves' hyperthyroidism and ophthalmopathy. PBMCs came from around 10 ml fresh peripheral blood. The CDR3 spans 14 residues. Germline V gene lookup returns CDR1 MDHEN and CDR2 SYDVKM. Trimming stripped 6 bases from V and 2 bases from J, with 13 bases between. This clonotype appeared many times. Template material for amplifying TCR beta CDR3 regions consisted of RNA transcripts. The TCR CDR3 first-round RT-PCR relied on the HTBI primer set. TCRdb processed the multiplex PCR reads anew with MiXCR; each CDR3 protein has one entry. The table has over 500,000 distinct CDR3 sequences, around 16% seen once.

This TCR came from a woman in her thirties with Graves' ophthalmopathy. Sequenced sample: blood. The gene calls are TRBV28 and TRBJ2-5; no firm D call. CDR3 sequence (DNA): TGTGCCAGCAGCCCGTCCAGTATACAAGAGACCCAGTACTTC. It is translated as CASSPSSIQETQYF.